The clone carrying this TCR beta chain was counted a single time. The data originate from a study of T cell responses to AZD1222 COVID-19 vaccine. The CDR3 consists of 13 residues. Germline V gene lookup returns CDR1 SGHRS and CDR2 YFSETQ. V dropped 4 bases and J dropped 0 bases, with 8 bases sitting between them. TCRdb keeps only in-frame clones here, not all; method: immunoSEQ multiplex PCR. The sample holds about 170,000 clones; about 85% are singletons and the top ten take about 2.5%. The TCR originated in an adult in good health. Sequences were derived from peripheral blood, sampled on day 0 of AZD1222 vaccination. The rearrangement links TRBV5-1 to TRBJ2-7; weak D call: TRBD1 (5 bases). The CDR3 nucleotides read TGCGCCAGCAGCCTGGACAACTCCTACGAGCAGTACTTC. It is translated as CASSLDNSYEQYF.